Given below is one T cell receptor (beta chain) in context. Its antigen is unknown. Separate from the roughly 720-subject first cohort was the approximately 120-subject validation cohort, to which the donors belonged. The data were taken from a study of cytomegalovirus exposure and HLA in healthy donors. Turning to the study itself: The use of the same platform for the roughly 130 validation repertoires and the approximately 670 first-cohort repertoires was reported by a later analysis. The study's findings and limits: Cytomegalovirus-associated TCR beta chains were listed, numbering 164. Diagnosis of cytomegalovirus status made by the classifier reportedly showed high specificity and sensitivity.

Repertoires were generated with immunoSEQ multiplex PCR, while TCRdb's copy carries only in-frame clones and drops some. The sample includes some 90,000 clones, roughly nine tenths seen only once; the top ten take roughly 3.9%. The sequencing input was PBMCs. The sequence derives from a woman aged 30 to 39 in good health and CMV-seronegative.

CDR3 region: CASGERGTTAGNEQFF. In nucleotides, the CDR3 is TGTGCCAGCGGGGAACGTGGGACAACCGCGGGTAATGAGCAGTTCTTC. V usage is TRBV7-9 and J usage is TRBJ2-1; D is perhaps TRBD1 (6 bases). V was cut by 8 bases and J by 7 bases, with 24 bases left in between. CDR1 is SEHNR and CDR2 is FQNEAQ in the germline V gene (reference sequence). This CDR3 is 16 amino acids long.